This T cell receptor beta chain was recorded in a study of blood T cell repertoires in COVID-19 (TCRdb year 2020). General notes on the study: The collaborator samples originated in the United States, Italy and Spain and spanned the acute and convalescent phases of COVID-19. The prospective study material was composed of cDNA or gDNA derived from T cells, B-cell-depleted T cells, or PBMCs. The dataset comprised deeply sampled blood TCRbeta repertoires from subjects exposed to, actively infected with, or recovered from COVID-19. The repertoires were made available in a free public database intended to serve as a resource for research on the immune response to SARS-CoV-2. The samples were drawn from the first 160 participants of the ongoing ImmuneRACE study and from 1,254 subjects provided by 6 global collaborators. Nearly every sample came with metadata listing a de-identified subject ID, COVID-19 status, age in years and sex. HLA class I and class II types, where available, came from metadata supplied by the sample provider rather than from assay-based typing.

The germline V gene yields SGHAT for CDR1 and FQNNGV for CDR2. V is clipped by 6 bases and J by 0 bases, and the sequence between their germline boundaries is 9 bases long. From the cysteine through the phenylalanine, the CDR3 covers 14 amino acids. Here the CDR3 DNA is all that survives: 42 bases in frame from base 1. TCRbeta CDR3 regions were amplified from genomic DNA by means of the immunoSEQ Assay, a bias-controlled multiplex PCR. On the authors' methods: The number of nucleated cells in each sample was estimated from the amplification of reference gene primers within the assay. To quantify the absolute abundance of each unique TCRbeta CDR3 rearrangement, sequence reads were collapsed and filtered. Productive Simpson clonality was computed per sample as the square root of Simpson's diversity index over productive rearrangements. Here the immuneACCESS table is served through TCRdb, limited to in-frame sequences with V and J called. Missing clones are a known gap in these copies; in checked studies unresolved V genes cover under half, and the rest lacks a known reason. For V, J and clone size, that table is used; D and trimming come from the DNA. Within this sample are about 230,000 clones, with roughly 80% of them counted one time only. In total, the top ten clones hold roughly 7% of the sample.

Collaborating institutions collected whole blood in K2EDTA tubes following their own protocols. For TCRbeta analysis, collaborators shipped samples as frozen whole blood, isolated PBMCs, or DNA extracted from either of those sample types. Of note for this clone: Its antigen specificity is not known. Nothing much larger sits one base from this clone, and base qualities are not available.

The investigation overall reported the following: How much clinical and demographic metadata was included differed by source and by participant, and the metadata was provided uncurated.

Recombination connected TRBV11-2 to TRBJ2-1; TRBD2 could be the D gene, as 6 bases match. This receptor was identified in a woman aged 45-60 years with acute or convalescent COVID-19. The sample consisted of peripheral blood. The DNA sequence reads TGTGCCAGCAGGGGGGGAGGCTCCTACAATGAGCAGTTCTTC. It codes for CASRGGGSYNEQFF.